A single sample is the source of the 14 T cell receptor beta chains below, sequenced in a study of tumor and adjacent non-tumor tissue in lung cancer. TCRbeta libraries were built with three rounds of nested PCR, modified from ARM-PCR. TCRdb processed the multiplex PCR reads anew with MiXCR; each CDR3 protein has one entry. Of about 98,000 distinct CDR3 sequences detected, about 80% appear once; the ten largest clones hold around 30%. The template was RNA from unsorted bulk tissue. More than 3 cm separated this lung sample from the edge of the tumor. Sequenced: distant non-tumor lung tissue. These receptor sequences come from a man in his 60s with small cell lung cancer.

In the case of this clonotype: The junction differs from germline at one of its ends, possibly a read error. This chain uses TRBV6-5 with TRBJ2-1; maybe TRBD2 (5 bases). CDR1 and CDR2 (germline): MNHEY, SVGAGI. The CDR3 runs to 15 residues. The CDR3 sequence: CASSYSGGVGNGQFF. The CDR3 DNA is TGTGCCAGCAGCTACTCTGGAGGAGTGGGTAATGGGCAGTTCTTC.

On this clonotype itself: One end of the junction fails to match germline, which may point to a read error. V gene TRBV11-2 combines with J gene TRBJ2-2, with D hard to call. CDR1 is SGHAT and CDR2 is FQNNGV in the germline V gene. The CDR3 consists of 13 residues. As DNA, the CDR3 is TGCGCCAACAGCTTAGAGTCGGACGGGGAGCTGTTTTTT. Translating it yields CANSLESDGELFF.

This chain links TRBV28 with TRBJ2-7, with unresolved D. The germline CDR1 and CDR2 sequences are MDHEN and SYDVKM. The CDR3 spans 12 residues. V was trimmed by 4 bases and J by 3 bases, leaving 7 bases between them. This chain's CDR3 is CASSSGFYEQYF. The CDR3, as DNA: TGTGCCAGCAGTTCTGGTTTCTACGAGCAGTACTTC.

The chain carries TRBV12-3 or TRBV12-4 and TRBJ2-5; D is possibly TRBD1 (5 bases). V was trimmed by 6 bases and J by 12 bases, leaving 23 bases between them. The CDR3 contains 14 residues. This CDR3 is CASRLMVREETKYF. CDR3 DNA sequence: TGTGCCAGCAGATTAATGGTCAGGGAAGAGACAAAGTACTTC.

This clonotype was seen ten or more times. Relative to the germline gene, one junction end is altered; a read error may explain this. The genes are TRBV5-5 and TRBJ2-1; D possibly corresponds to TRBD2 (5 bases). CDR3 length: 13 amino acids. The germline V gene encodes CDR1 SGHKS and CDR2 YYEKEE (reference sequence). The chain's CDR3 is CASRLDLNNEQFF. The DNA for the CDR3 is TGTGCCAGCAGATTGGACTTAAACAATGAGCAGTTCTTC.

Points on this clonotype: A read error is likely, as this CDR3 ends without the conserved phenylalanine or tryptophan. The V and J genes are TRBV11-2 and TRBJ2-5; 8 bases line up with TRBD2. J gave up 5 bases and V 5 bases, and 13 bases lay outside the gene matches. The CDR3 sequence is 16 residues long. Germline V gives CDR1 SGHAT, CDR2 FQNNGV. The CDR3 nucleotides read TGTGCCAGCAGCCGAACTCCTGGCGGGGGGAAGGAGACCCAGTACTTA. It yields the protein CASSRTPGGGKETQYL.

This clonotype has more than one count but fewer than ten. One end of the junction does not line up with germline, which may come from a read error. This chain links TRBV6-1 with TRBJ1-1, with D possibly matching TRBD1 (5 bases). The germline V gene has CDR1 MNHNS and CDR2 SASEGT. This CDR3 region has 15 residues. CDR3: CASSVSTAKNAEAFF. The CDR3 DNA reads TGTGCCAGCAGTGTTTCGACAGCAAAGAACGCTGAGGCTTTCTTT.

This clonotype was counted a single time. One base away lies a much larger clone, so this may be a sequencing read error. The chain carries TRBV5-4 and TRBJ2-5; D gene unclear. The CDR3 contains 15 residues. CDR1 and CDR2 (germline): SGHNT, YYREEE (reference sequence). CDR3 region: CVSSLEGFQKETQYF. The DNA of the CDR3 is TGTGTCAGCAGCTTGGAAGGGTTTCAGAAAGAGACCCAGTACTTC.

J is TRBJ2-3 and V is TRBV6-1, with no clear D. The CDR3 is made up of 12 amino acids. CDR1 and CDR2 from the germline V gene are MNHNS and SASEGT. CDR3 sequence reads: CSGSFTPDTQYF. In DNA form, the CDR3 reads TGTTCCGGCAGCTTCACTCCAGATACGCAGTATTTT.

This clonotype was recorded once. This sequence joins TRBV10-1 and TRBJ1-2; perhaps TRBD1 as D (6 bases). Germline CDR1 reads WNHNN; CDR2 reads SYGVQD (reference sequence). CDR3 length: 13 amino acids. V was pared by 10 bases and J by 7 bases, with 19 bases between. The CDR3 loop reads CANRDMGRGGYTF. CDR3 coding DNA: TGCGCCAACAGGGACATGGGCAGGGGTGGCTACACCTTC.

This clonotype was counted once. Mismatch with germline at one junction end may stem from a read error. The rearrangement uses TRBV5-4 and TRBJ1-1; 7 nucleotides align to TRBD1. Germline V lookup: CDR1 SGHNT, CDR2 YYREEE (reference sequence). This CDR3 has 16 residues. The CDR3 bases are TGTGCCAGCAACTTGGAGGCAGGGGGTGCGAGCACTGAAGCTTTCTTT. Encoded protein: CASNLEAGGASTEAFF.

A remark on this clonotype: The CDR3 carries no conserved terminal phenylalanine or tryptophan, so it likely arises from a read error. The limits of the CDR3 on the DNA are not certain, so only TCRdb's listed CDR3 is given. The V and J genes are TRBV4-2 and TRBJ2-1; the table gives TRBD2 as D, unverified against the DNA. The CDR3 is 19 residues long, ends included. From germline, CDR1 is LGHNA and CDR2 YNFKEQ. CDR3 residues: CASSQDRRWGTSGTGEQCI.

V gene TRBV11-2 combines with J gene TRBJ2-3, with D perhaps TRBD1 or TRBD2 (5 bases each). V dropped 5 bases and J dropped 7 bases, with 19 bases sitting between them. CDR3 length: 15 amino acids. Germline-derived CDR1 and CDR2 are SGHAT and FQNNGV. CDR3 in amino acids: CASSTGGIGGHTQYF. The DNA of the CDR3 is TGTGCCAGCAGCACCGGAGGTATTGGGGGACATACGCAGTATTTT. The full variable domain, completed using reference TRBV11-2 and TRBJ2-3, is EAGVAQSPRYKIIEKRQSVAFWCNPISGHATLYWYQQILGQGPKLLIQFQNNGVVDDSQLPKDRFSAERLKGVDSTLKIQPAKLEDSAVYLCASSTGGIGGHTQYFGPGTRLTVL.

About this clonotype itself: The junction departs from germline at one end; a sequencing error may be responsible. The V gene is TRBV6-2 or TRBV6-3, the J gene TRBJ2-7, with TRBD2 as a possible D gene (6 bases). Germline CDR1 and CDR2: MNHEY and SVGEGT. The CDR3 has 15 residues. The CDR3 region has the DNA TGTGACAGCAGCCTCGCTGGGGGAGGCACCTACGAGCAGTACTTC. This codes for CDSSLAGGGTYEQYF.